This T cell receptor beta chain was retrieved from a study of blood T cells in healthy people across ages. Regarding the study as a whole: A roughly linear age-dependent decrease characterized TCR beta diversity per million T cells. As naive T cell percentage varied, TCR beta diversity correlated strongly with it.

V dropped 3 bases and J dropped 2 bases, with 24 bases sitting between them. The CDR3 is 18 residues long. Germline V gene sequence: CDR1 SQVTM, CDR2 ANQGSEA. Alongside a J-beta primer mix, a sample-barcoded 5' primer served in a second PCR lasting roughly 6 to 11 cycles. Every molecule of cDNA carried a tag from a template-switch adaptor with 12 random nucleotides. TCRdb independently ran MiXCR on the 5' RACE reads; one entry per CDR3 protein. This table holds 850,000 to 1,000,000 distinct CDR3 sequences, approximately 49% found once. This clonotype was counted a few times. Its cognate antigen is unknown.

The receptor was derived from a young man in good health. The sequencing input was blood. V usage is TRBV29-1 and J usage is TRBJ2-3, with D perhaps TRBD1 (6 bases). DNA for the CDR3: TGCAGCGTTGATGGGGTCCGGCCCCAACAGGGCCTCACAGATACGCAGTATTTT. This gives the protein CSVDGVRPQQGLTDTQYF.